The 30 T cell receptor beta chains given below trace back to one sample, sequenced in a study of blood T cell repertoires in COVID-19. Repertoires were generated with immunoSEQ multiplex PCR, while TCRdb's copy carries only in-frame clones and drops some. The repertoire holds some 200,000 clones, with roughly four fifths as singletons. Sequences were obtained from peripheral blood. The origin of the receptors is a woman in her thirties or forties with acute or convalescent COVID-19.

This sequence joins TRBV18 and TRBJ1-2; 10 bases fit TRBD1. The CDR3 loop spans 14 amino acids. Trimming took 3 bases from V and 5 from J; bases not matched to a gene: 3. The germline gives CDR1 KGHSH, CDR2 LQKENI. The CDR3 coding sequence is TGTGCCAGCTCACCGGGGGACAGGGGATATGGCTACACCTTC. Its protein product is CASSPGDRGYGYTF.

The gene calls are TRBV5-6 and TRBJ1-5, with 9 bases identical to TRBD1. Germline CDR1 and CDR2: SGHDT and YYEEEE. Trimming cost V 5 bases and J 4 bases; bases outside gene matches: 10. The CDR3 has 16 residues. The CDR3 loop is CASRKTGGISNQPQHF. DNA of the CDR3: TGTGCCAGCAGAAAGACAGGGGGTATTAGTAATCAGCCCCAGCATTTT.

This sequence joins TRBV5-6 and TRBJ2-7; TRBD2 is a possible D gene (5 bases). The CDR3 runs to 15 residues. Germline CDR1 is SGHDT and CDR2 is YYEEEE. Trimming removed 4 bases from V and 5 bases from J, with 19 bases in between. The CDR3 coding sequence is TGTGCCAGCAGCCGATTAGGTACCCGGGATGACGAGCAGTACTTC. This encodes CASSRLGTRDDEQYF.

This clone has just one count. The chain combines TRBV10-3 with TRBJ2-6; TRBD2 aligns across 12 bases. The junction had 12 bases not matched to a gene; V was cut back by 0 bases and J by 0 bases. Per germline, CDR1 ENHRY and CDR2 SYGVKD. The CDR3 totals 22 residues. The CDR3 reads CAISESSASGRAAGSGANVLTF. The DNA for the CDR3 is TGTGCCATCAGTGAGTCGTCGGCTAGCGGGAGGGCCGCAGGCTCTGGGGCCAACGTCCTGACTTTC.

The chain combines TRBV29-1 with TRBJ1-1; a weak D match, TRBD1 (6 bases). The CDR3 extends over 13 amino acids. V was shortened by 7 bases and J by 0 bases, with 12 bases between the two germline ends. Germline-derived CDR1 and CDR2 are SQVTM and ANQGSEA. The DNA for the CDR3 is TGCAGCGCGGAACAGGGCCTGAACACTGAAGCTTTCTTT. Translating gives CSAEQGLNTEAFF.

This chain connects TRBV24-1 to TRBJ1-1, with D perhaps TRBD1 (5 bases). The CDR3 runs 17 residues. CDR1 and CDR2 (germline): KGHDR, SFDVKD. Trimming stripped 1 base from V and 2 bases from J, with 16 bases between. The CDR3 region is CATSDLPGRAPNTEAFF. The DNA of the CDR3 is TGTGCCACCAGTGATTTACCTGGCAGGGCCCCTAACACTGAAGCTTTCTTT.

V is TRBV7-9 and J is TRBJ2-3; perhaps TRBD2 as D (6 bases). Per germline, CDR1 SEHNR and CDR2 FQNEAQ (reference sequence). CDR3 length equals 14 residues. The V gene lost 4 bases and the J gene lost 4 bases, with 12 bases spanning the gap. This CDR3 is CASSWVGGADTQYF. For the CDR3, the DNA is TGTGCCAGCAGCTGGGTCGGAGGGGCAGATACGCAGTATTTT. Supplemented by reference TRBV7-9 and TRBJ2-3, the full variable domain reads DTGVSQNPRHKITKRGQNVTFRCDPISEHNRLYWYRQTLGQGPEFLTYFQNEAQLEKSRLLSDRFSAERPKGSFSTLEIQRTEQGDSAMYLCASSWVGGADTQYFGPGTRLTVL.

The rearrangement uses TRBV6-6 and TRBJ1-5; D might be TRBD1 (5 bases). The CDR3 contains 13 residues. Germline V lookup: CDR1 MNHNY, CDR2 SVGAGI (reference sequence). CDR3 amino acids: CAIGGGGNQPQHF. In nucleotides, the CDR3 is TGTGCAATTGGCGGTGGGGGGAATCAGCCCCAGCATTTT.

This clone occurred once. The chain is built from TRBV10-3 and TRBJ2-1; D might be TRBD2 (6 bases). V lost 6 bases and J lost 5, with 14 bases in between. The CDR3 is made up of 14 amino acids. Germline CDR1 reads ENHRY; CDR2 reads SYGVKD. CDR3 sequence reads: CAIRRGSINNEQFF. Here the CDR3 DNA reads TGTGCCATCAGGCGGGGTTCTATAAACAATGAGCAGTTCTTC.

This rearrangement joins TRBV5-1 to TRBJ2-2; D is possibly TRBD1 (6 bases). The CDR3 extends over 12 amino acids. V lost 5 bases and J lost 7, with 9 bases in between. Germline V gives CDR1 SGHRS, CDR2 YFSETQ. The CDR3: CASRWGHGELFF. Written as DNA, the CDR3 is TGCGCCAGCAGATGGGGGCACGGGGAGCTGTTTTTT.

The gene calls are TRBV6-2 or TRBV6-3 and TRBJ1-1, with D perhaps TRBD1 (5 bases). Deletions cut 6 bases from V and 4 bases from J, with 12 bases between. The CDR3 sequence is 13 residues long. CDR1 and CDR2 from the germline V gene are MNHEY and SVGEGT. The CDR3 sequence is CASSIRASTEAFF. For the CDR3, the DNA is TGTGCCAGCAGCATCAGGGCTAGCACTGAAGCTTTCTTT.

This clone has more than one count but fewer than ten. The genes are TRBV5-1 and TRBJ1-1; D is unclear. Germline V CDR1 and CDR2: SGHRS, YFSETQ. Trimming removed 0 bases at V and 0 bases at J, with 12 bases between. This CDR3 is 16 amino acids long. DNA of the CDR3: TGCGCCAGCAGCTTGGGGCCCCGAACGATGAACACTGAAGCTTTCTTT. Encoded protein: CASSLGPRTMNTEAFF.

The chain joins TRBV14 to TRBJ2-7; a weak D match, TRBD2 (5 bases). Germline CDR1 reads SGHDN; CDR2 reads FVKESK. V gave up 3 bases and J gave up 5 bases, with 17 bases separating them. This CDR3 region has 15 residues. The CDR3 region is CASSQRLAMSDEQYF. CDR3 coding DNA: TGTGCCAGCAGCCAGCGGCTAGCTATGAGCGACGAGCAGTACTTC.

This chain links TRBV18 with TRBJ1-3; tentatively, D is TRBD1 (5 bases). This CDR3 is 15 amino acids long. Trimming stripped 0 bases from V and 4 bases from J, with 10 bases between. Per the germline V gene, CDR1 is KGHSH and CDR2 is LQKENI. CDR3 nucleotide sequence: TGTGCCAGCTCACCACCGGGGCAGCCAGGAAACACCATATATTTT. Encoded protein: CASSPPGQPGNTIYF.

This clone has more than one count but fewer than ten. The genes are TRBV14 and TRBJ1-2; D is ambiguous. The CDR3 extends over 13 amino acids. Trimming stripped 5 bases from V and 3 bases from J, with 10 bases between. Germline assignment: CDR1 SGHDN and CDR2 FVKESK. CDR3 DNA sequence: TGTGCCAGCAGCATTAATGGGCACTATGGCTACACCTTC. This gives the protein CASSINGHYGYTF.

The chain couples TRBV4-1 to TRBJ2-3; maybe TRBD1 (5 bases). The CDR3 covers 15 residues. V lost 8 bases and J lost 4, with 19 bases in between. The germline CDR1 and CDR2 sequences are MGHRA and YSYEKL. CDR3 sequence reads: CASQPRRGRADTQYF. CDR3 bases: TGCGCCAGCCAGCCTAGAAGGGGCCGGGCAGATACGCAGTATTTT.

This chain connects TRBV6-2 or TRBV6-3 to TRBJ2-2, with 10 bases identical to TRBD1. Germline trimming cut 6 bases from V and 6 bases from J; bases unmatched to any gene: 10. Germline V gives CDR1 MNHEY, CDR2 SVGEGT. CDR3 length: 16 residues. The DNA for the CDR3 is TGTGCCAGCAGGCCTACCCGGGACAGGGGCCCCGGGGAGCTGTTTTTT. Protein: CASRPTRDRGPGELFF.

The chain employs TRBV5-5 and TRBJ2-2; 7 nucleotides line up with TRBD1. Germline lookup yields CDR1 SGHKS and CDR2 YYEKEE (reference sequence). Trimming at V came to 4 bases and at J to 3 bases, leaving 3 bases not matched to a gene. This CDR3 spans 14 amino acids. The CDR3 spells CASSGGQHTGELFF. The CDR3 DNA is TGTGCCAGCAGCGGGGGACAGCACACCGGGGAGCTGTTTTTT.

The CDR3 spells CASRATSGGFNTGELFF. CDR3 DNA sequence: TGTGCCAGCAGGGCGACTAGCGGGGGGTTTAACACCGGGGAGCTGTTTTTT. The chain recombines TRBV11-2 with TRBJ2-2, with TRBD2 matching 13 bases. Germline CDR1 is SGHAT and CDR2 is FQNNGV. V lost 6 bases to trimming and J lost 2 bases; unmatched junction nucleotides: 6. The CDR3 sequence is 17 residues long.

The chain recombines TRBV7-3 with TRBJ2-7; D uncertain. Per the germline V gene, CDR1 is SGHTA and CDR2 is FQGTGA. The CDR3 spans 15 residues. V was cut by 1 base and J by 2 bases, with 12 bases left in between. The CDR3 DNA reads as TGTGCCAGCAGCTTAATGCCCGGAACTACCTACGAGCAGTACTTC. It is translated as CASSLMPGTTYEQYF.

The sample holds a few counts of this clone. The rearrangement links TRBV10-2 to TRBJ2-1; 11 bases are a match to TRBD2. The CDR3 is 15 amino acids. V dropped 3 bases and J dropped 9; count of bases not matched to a gene: 7. Germline CDR1 and CDR2: WSHSY and SAAADI. This CDR3 is CASSDMLLAGGEQFF. The DNA for the CDR3 is TGCGCCAGCAGTGATATGCTGCTAGCGGGGGGTGAGCAGTTCTTC.

This sequence joins TRBV28 and TRBJ1-5; maybe TRBD1 (5 bases). Germline V gives CDR1 MDHEN, CDR2 SYDVKM. V gave up 1 base and J gave up 4 bases, with 14 bases separating them. This CDR3 has 16 residues. CDR3 sequence: CASSLLGDGGNQPQHF. CDR3 DNA: TGTGCCAGCAGTTTATTAGGGGACGGGGGAAATCAGCCCCAGCATTTT.

The V gene is TRBV11-2, the J gene TRBJ2-3, with 8 positions matching TRBD2. With V trimmed by 5 bases and J by 3 bases, 10 bases remained unmatched. The CDR3 covers 16 residues. CDR1 SGHAT and CDR2 FQNNGV come from the germline V gene. Here the CDR3 DNA reads TGTGCCAGCAGCCCTGGGACTAGGGGGAGGACAGATACGCAGTATTTT. This gives the protein CASSPGTRGRTDTQYF.

This rearrangement joins TRBV19 to TRBJ1-4; D call uncertain. The CDR3 has 16 residues. Germline loops: CDR1 LNHDA, CDR2 SQIVND (reference sequence). V lost 4 bases to trimming and J lost 0 bases, with 12 bases between them. The CDR3 region has the DNA TGTGCCAGTAGTACAAGAGTTTTTGCAACTAATGAAAAACTGTTTTTT. It specifies CASSTRVFATNEKLFF.

The chain joins TRBV14 to TRBJ2-1; the match to TRBD2 covers 12 bases. CDR3 length: 15 residues. Germline V lookup: CDR1 SGHDN, CDR2 FVKESK. V trimming: 6 bases; J trimming: 7 bases; junction bases outside the gene matches: 7. The DNA of the CDR3 is TGTGCCAGCAGATTACTAGCGGGAGGAATGAATGAGCAGTTCTTC. It translates to CASRLLAGGMNEQFF.

This clone occurred once. The genes are TRBV27 and TRBJ2-3, with D perhaps matching TRBD1 (5 bases). The germline CDR1 and CDR2 sequences are MNHEY and SMNVEV (reference sequence). V lost 3 bases to trimming and J lost 2 bases, with 6 bases between them. CDR3 length equals 13 residues. The CDR3 nucleotides read TGTGCCAGCAGTTTGGACATCACAGATACGCAGTATTTT. This encodes CASSLDITDTQYF.

The chain employs TRBV4-2 and TRBJ1-2; the D is unclear. Per germline, CDR1 LGHNA and CDR2 YNFKEQ. The CDR3 runs 16 residues. The V gene lost 0 bases and the J gene lost 3 bases, with 14 bases spanning the gap. The CDR3 loop reads CASSQDLNKRDYGYTF. CDR3 sequence (DNA): TGTGCCAGCAGCCAAGATTTGAATAAGAGGGACTATGGCTACACCTTC.

The chain employs TRBV2 and TRBJ1-2, with D possibly TRBD1 on 6 matching bases. The CDR3 runs to 15 residues. The germline gives CDR1 SNHLY, CDR2 FYNNEI. The germline V and J ends were trimmed by 3 bases and 5 bases, with 16 bases remaining between them. In DNA, the CDR3 is TGTGCCAGCAGTGATAACAGGGCGAGGAGTTATGGCTACACCTTC. Encoded protein: CASSDNRARSYGYTF.

The gene calls are TRBV30 and TRBJ1-4; a weak D match, TRBD1 (6 bases). The CDR3 is made up of 15 amino acids. Germline CDR1 GTSNPN, CDR2 SVGIG (reference sequence). Trimming removed 0 bases at V and 5 bases at J, with 13 bases between. The CDR3: CAWSVQGQGNEKLFF. In DNA, the CDR3 is TGTGCCTGGAGTGTACAGGGTCAGGGAAATGAAAAACTGTTTTTT.

The chain couples TRBV3-1 (or the pseudogene TRBV3-2) to TRBJ2-3; a possible D gene is TRBD1 (5 bases). V was shortened by 0 bases and J by 9 bases, with 13 bases between the two germline ends. This CDR3 has 14 amino acids. Germline V gene sequence: CDR1 LGHDT, CDR2 YNNKEL (reference sequence). CDR3 nucleotide sequence: TGTGCCAGCAGCCAAGATGTGTCCGACAGAACGCAGTATTTT. Its protein product is CASSQDVSDRTQYF.